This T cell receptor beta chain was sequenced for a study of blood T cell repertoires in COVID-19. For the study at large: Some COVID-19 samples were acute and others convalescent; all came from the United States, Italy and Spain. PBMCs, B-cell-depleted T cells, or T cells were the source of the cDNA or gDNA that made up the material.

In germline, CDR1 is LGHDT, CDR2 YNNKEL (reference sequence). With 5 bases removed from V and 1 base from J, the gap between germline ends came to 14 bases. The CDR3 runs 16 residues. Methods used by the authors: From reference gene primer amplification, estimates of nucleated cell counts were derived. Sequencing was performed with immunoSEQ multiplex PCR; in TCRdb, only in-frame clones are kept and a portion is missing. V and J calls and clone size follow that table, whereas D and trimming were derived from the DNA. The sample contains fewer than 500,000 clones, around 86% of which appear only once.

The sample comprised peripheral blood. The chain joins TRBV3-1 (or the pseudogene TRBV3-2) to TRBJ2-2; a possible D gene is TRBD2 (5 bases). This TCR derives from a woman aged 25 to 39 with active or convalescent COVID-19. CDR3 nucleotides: TGTGCCAGCAGCGGAGACGGGGTCTTGAACACCGGGGAGCTGTTTTTT. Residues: CASSGDGVLNTGELFF.